The T cell receptor beta chain described here comes from a study of cytomegalovirus exposure and HLA in healthy donors. Study outcomes and limitations: It was 150 or so TCR beta chains that were listed as cytomegalovirus-associated.

PCR used 60 Vbeta primers and 13 Jbeta primers. TCRdb keeps only in-frame clones here, not all; method: immunoSEQ multiplex PCR. Among fewer than 130,000 clones, under 85% were seen once, and the ten largest hold roughly 6.2%. This CDR3 region has 15 residues. Germline-derived CDR1 and CDR2 are SEHNR and FQNEAQ (reference sequence). Trimming removed 5 bases from V and 4 bases from J; junction bases left unmatched: 9. This clone appeared a single time. Its antigen is as yet unknown. This rearrangement joins TRBV7-9 to TRBJ2-7; 9 bases agree with TRBD1. This clonotype was obtained from a man aged 30 to 39 in good health and CMV-seropositive. The sample taken for sequencing was PBMCs. The CDR3 sequence: CASSHAGTGIYEQYF. The CDR3 DNA reads as TGTGCCAGCAGCCACGCTGGGACAGGGATTTACGAGCAGTACTTC.